This T cell receptor beta chain comes out of a study of shared clonotypes between healthy human individuals. Original analysis: In the immunoSEQ data, sequences were junction-only and lacked quality scores, so filtering differed. Measured with immunoSEQ multiplex PCR; TCRdb has only the in-frame clones, and not every one. V and J calls plus clone size are reproduced from that table; the DNA served to infer D and trimming. The table includes over 800,000 clones, about 92% detected once. Terminally differentiated effector memory CD45RA+ cells were excluded from the naive CD8 cells, which were CD45RO-negative and positively selected for CCR7. Germline CDR1 reads MDHEN; CDR2 reads SYDVKM. The length of the CDR3 is 14 residues. V lost 5 bases and J lost 2; bases outside the gene matches: 3.

The chain combines TRBV28 with TRBJ2-5; 9 bases align to TRBD2. The specimen sequenced was naive CD8+ T cells sorted from blood. The sequence derives from a man aged 25-40 years in good health. Written as DNA, the CDR3 is TGTGCCAGCAGTCGGACTAGCGTACAAGAGACCCAGTACTTC. Translation gives CASSRTSVQETQYF. The full variable domain, rest sourced from reference TRBV28 and TRBJ2-5, is DVKVTQSSRYLVKRTGEKVFLECVQDMDHENMFWYRQDPGLGLRLIYFSYDVKMKEKGDIPEGYSVSREKKERFSLILESASTNQTSMYLCASSRTSVQETQYFGPGTRLLVL.